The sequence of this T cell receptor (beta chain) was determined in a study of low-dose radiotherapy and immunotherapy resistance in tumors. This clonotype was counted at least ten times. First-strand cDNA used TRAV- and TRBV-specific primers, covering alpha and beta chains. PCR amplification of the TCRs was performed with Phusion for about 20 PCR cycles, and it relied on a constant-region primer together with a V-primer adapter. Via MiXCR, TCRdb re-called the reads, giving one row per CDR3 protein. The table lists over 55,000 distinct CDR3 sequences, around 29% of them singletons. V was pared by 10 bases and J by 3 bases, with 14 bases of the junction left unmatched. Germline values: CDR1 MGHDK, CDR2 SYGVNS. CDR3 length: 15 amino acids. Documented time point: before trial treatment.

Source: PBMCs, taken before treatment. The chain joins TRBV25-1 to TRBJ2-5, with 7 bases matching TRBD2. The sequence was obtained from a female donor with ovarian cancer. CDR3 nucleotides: TGTGCCACCGTGGGTTGGGCTAGCGGTAAAGAGACCCAGTACTTC. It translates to CATVGWASGKETQYF.